The clone carrying this TCR beta chain has just a few counts. Its target is not known. A template switching step contributed a universal primer site, while unique molecular identifiers were present in the cDNA. TCRdb redid the calling of the 5' RACE reads with MiXCR, one entry per CDR3 protein. The profile covers over 200,000 distinct CDR3 sequences, with approximately 9% appearing a single time and 4% to 6% taken by the ten largest. This CDR3 contains 15 residues. Trimming pared 0 bases from V and 0 bases from J, leaving 6 bases between. CDR1 SGHRS and CDR2 YFSETQ come from the germline V gene. These data originate in a study of identical twins. Broader study findings: When twins shared out-of-frame alpha sequences, those sequences had excess low generation probability. It was possible that invariant MAIT and iNKT cells partly confounded the zero-insertion analyses.

Sequenced input: memory (CD45RO+) T cells sorted from blood. This sequence was found in a woman between 18 and 29 years old in good health. The chain is built from TRBV5-1 and TRBJ2-2; D unclear. For the CDR3, the DNA is TGCGCCAGCAGCTTGGGGGCTACGAACACCGGGGAGCTGTTTTTT. Protein product: CASSLGATNTGELFF.